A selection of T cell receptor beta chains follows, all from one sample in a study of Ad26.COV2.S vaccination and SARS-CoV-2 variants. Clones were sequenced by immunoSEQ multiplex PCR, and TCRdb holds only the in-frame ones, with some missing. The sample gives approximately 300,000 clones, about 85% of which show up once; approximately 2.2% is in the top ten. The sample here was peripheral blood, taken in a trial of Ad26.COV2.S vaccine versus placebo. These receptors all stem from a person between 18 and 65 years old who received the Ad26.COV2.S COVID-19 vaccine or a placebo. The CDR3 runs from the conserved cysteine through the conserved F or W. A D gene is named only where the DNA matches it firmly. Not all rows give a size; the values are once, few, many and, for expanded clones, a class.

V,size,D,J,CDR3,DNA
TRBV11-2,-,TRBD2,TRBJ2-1,CASSNSGGPYNEQFF,TGTGCCAGCAGCAATAGCGGGGGACCTTACAATGAGCAGTTCTTC
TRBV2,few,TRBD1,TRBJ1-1,CASTGGQATEAFF,TGTGCCAGCACTGGGGGACAGGCTACTGAAGCTTTCTTT
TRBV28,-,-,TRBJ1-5,CASSFRSQPQHF,TGTGCCAGCAGTTTCAGAAGCCAGCCCCAGCATTTT
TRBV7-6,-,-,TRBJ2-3,CASSFLRGADTQYF,TGTGCCAGCAGCTTCCTAAGGGGCGCAGATACGCAGTATTTT
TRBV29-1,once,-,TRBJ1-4,CSISERGEKLFF,TGCAGCATATCGGAAAGGGGGGAAAAACTGTTTTTT
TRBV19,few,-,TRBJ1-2,CASSLQGNYGYTF,TGTGCCAGTAGTCTACAGGGAAACTATGGCTACACCTTC
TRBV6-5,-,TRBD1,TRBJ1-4,CASTGQYNEKLFF,TGTGCCAGCACGGGACAGTATAATGAAAAACTGTTTTTT
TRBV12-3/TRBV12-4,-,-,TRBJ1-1,CASTLGSHTEAFF,TGTGCCAGCACCCTCGGATCTCACACTGAAGCTTTCTTT
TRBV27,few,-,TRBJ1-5,CASSSGGASNQPQHF,TGTGCCAGCAGTTCGGGCGGGGCTAGCAATCAGCCCCAGCATTTT
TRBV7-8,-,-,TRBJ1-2,CASSLSPEEYGYTF,TGTGCCAGCAGCTTAAGCCCCGAAGAGTATGGCTACACCTTC
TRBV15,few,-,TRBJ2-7,CATSRDGRIYEQYF,TGTGCCACCAGCAGAGATGGGCGGATTTACGAGCAGTACTTC
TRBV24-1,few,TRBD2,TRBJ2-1,CATSDPLRGGWGEQFF,TGTGCCACCAGTGATCCCCTGCGGGGGGGATGGGGAGAGCAGTTCTTC
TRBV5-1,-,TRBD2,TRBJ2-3,CASRSSGGSTDTQYF,TGCGCCAGCAGGTCTAGCGGGGGTAGCACAGATACGCAGTATTTT
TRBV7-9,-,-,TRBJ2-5,CASSSPFRTGIQETQYF,TGTGCCAGCAGCTCCCCCTTTAGGACGGGCATCCAAGAGACCCAGTACTTC
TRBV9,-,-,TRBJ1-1,CASSVDRNTEAFF,TGTGCCAGCAGCGTGGACAGGAACACTGAAGCTTTCTTT
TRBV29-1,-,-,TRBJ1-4,CSVGTVATNEKLFF,TGCAGCGTTGGGACCGTGGCAACTAATGAAAAACTGTTTTTT
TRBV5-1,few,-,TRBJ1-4,CASSLAGSSEKLFF,TGCGCCAGCAGCTTGGCGGGCAGCTCTGAAAAACTGTTTTTT
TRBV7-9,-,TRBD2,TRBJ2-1,CASSPPLGSGGLGEQFF,TGTGCCAGCAGCCCCCCGCTCGGTAGCGGGGGGCTAGGTGAGCAGTTCTTC
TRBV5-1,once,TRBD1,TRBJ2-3,CASSSTGTGVSDTQYF,TGCGCCAGCAGCTCGACCGGGACAGGGGTATCAGATACGCAGTATTTT
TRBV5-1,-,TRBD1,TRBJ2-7,CASSPDGQGWEQYF,TGCGCCAGCAGCCCCGACGGACAGGGTTGGGAGCAGTACTTC
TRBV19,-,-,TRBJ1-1,CASRKTGLNTEAFF,TGTGCCAGTCGAAAGACGGGCTTGAACACTGAAGCTTTCTTT
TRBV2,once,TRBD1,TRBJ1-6,CASRGDRRGYSPLHF,TGTGCCAGCAGGGGGGACAGGAGGGGATATTCACCCCTCCACTTT
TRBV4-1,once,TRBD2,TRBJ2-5,CASSQELAGDPFETQYF,TGCGCCAGCAGCCAAGAGTTAGCGGGGGACCCCTTTGAGACCCAGTACTTC
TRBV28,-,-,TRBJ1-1,CASQSDIGTEAFF,TGTGCCAGCCAGTCCGATATTGGCACTGAAGCTTTCTTT
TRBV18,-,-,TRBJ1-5,CASSPLYELRSNQPQHF,TGTGCCAGCTCACCACTTTATGAACTACGGTCCAATCAGCCCCAGCATTTT
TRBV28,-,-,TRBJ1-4,CASSLAGGSTEKLFF,TGTGCCAGCAGTCTAGCGGGGGGTTCTACTGAAAAACTGTTTTTT
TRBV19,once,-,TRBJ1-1,CASSTLNTEAFF,TGTGCCAGTAGTACCCTAAACACTGAAGCTTTCTTT
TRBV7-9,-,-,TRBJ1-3,CASSLQDFKRGYLNTIYF,TGTGCCAGCAGCTTACAGGACTTCAAGCGTGGGTATTTAAACACCATATATTTT
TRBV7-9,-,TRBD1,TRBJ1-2,CASSSQGTYGYTF,TGTGCCAGCAGCTCACAGGGGACCTATGGCTACACCTTC
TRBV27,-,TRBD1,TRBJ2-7,CASSLSRGPVEQYF,TGTGCCAGCAGTTTATCCAGGGGGCCTGTCGAGCAGTACTTC
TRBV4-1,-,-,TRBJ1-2,CASSQERRQNYGYTF,TGCGCCAGCAGCCAAGAAAGGCGCCAGAATTATGGCTACACCTTC
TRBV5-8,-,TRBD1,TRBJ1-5,CASSSRGGQGNQPQHF,TGTGCCAGCAGCTCGCGAGGGGGACAGGGAAACCAGCCCCAGCATTTT
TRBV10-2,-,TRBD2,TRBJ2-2,CASSERPPGGAGELFF,TGCGCCAGCAGTGAGAGGCCTCCTGGGGGGGCCGGGGAGCTGTTTTTT
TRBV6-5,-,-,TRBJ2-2,CASNTPGELFF,TGTGCCAGCAACACGCCCGGAGAGCTGTTTTTT
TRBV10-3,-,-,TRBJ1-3,CAISVQVLVAGASGNTIYF,TGTGCCATCAGTGTTCAGGTATTGGTGGCGGGGGCCTCTGGAAACACCATATATTTT
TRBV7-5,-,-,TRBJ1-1,CARSLILGSWTEAFF,TGTGCCAGAAGCTTAATTCTAGGGAGTTGGACTGAAGCTTTCTTT
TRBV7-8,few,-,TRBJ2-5,CASSREAQGRETQYF,TGTGCCAGCAGCCGAGAGGCCCAGGGGAGAGAGACCCAGTACTTC
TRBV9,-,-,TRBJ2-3,CASSVGDTQYF,TGTGCCAGCAGCGTAGGAGATACGCAGTATTTT
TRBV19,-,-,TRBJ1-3,CASTPGGRVDGNTIYF,TGTGCCAGTACTCCTGGAGGCAGGGTTGATGGAAACACCATATATTTT
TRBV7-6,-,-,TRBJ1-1,CASSLVLPESTPRGINTEAFF,TGTGCCAGCAGCTTAGTTCTACCCGAGAGCACCCCACGGGGAATTAACACTGAAGCTTTCTTT
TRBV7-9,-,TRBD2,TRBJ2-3,CASSLRGGATDTQYF,TGTGCCAGCAGCTTACGCGGGGGGGCCACAGATACGCAGTATTTT
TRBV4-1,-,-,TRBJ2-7,CASSQDWAGSSYEQYF,TGCGCCAGCAGCCAAGATTGGGCAGGGAGCTCCTACGAGCAGTACTTC